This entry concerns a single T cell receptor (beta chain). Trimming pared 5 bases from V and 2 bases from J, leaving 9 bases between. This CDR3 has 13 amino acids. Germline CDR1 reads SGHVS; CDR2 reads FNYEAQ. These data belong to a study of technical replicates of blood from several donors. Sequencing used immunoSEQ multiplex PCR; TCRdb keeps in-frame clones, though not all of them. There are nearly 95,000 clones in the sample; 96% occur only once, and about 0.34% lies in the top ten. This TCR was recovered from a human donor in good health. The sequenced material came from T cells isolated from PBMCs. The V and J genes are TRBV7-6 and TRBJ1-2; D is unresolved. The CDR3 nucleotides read TGTGCCAGCAGCCCGAACAAGAACTATGGCTACACCTTC. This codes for CASSPNKNYGYTF.